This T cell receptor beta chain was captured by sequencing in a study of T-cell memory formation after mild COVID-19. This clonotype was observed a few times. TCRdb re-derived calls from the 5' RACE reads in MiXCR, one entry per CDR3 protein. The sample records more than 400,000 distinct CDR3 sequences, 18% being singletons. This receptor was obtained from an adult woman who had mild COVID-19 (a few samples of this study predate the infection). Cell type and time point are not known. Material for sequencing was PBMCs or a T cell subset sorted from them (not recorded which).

The CDR3 nucleotides read TGTGCCAGCAGCGATGGGACAGGAGACTACAATGAGCAGTTCTTC. Its translation: CASSDGTGDYNEQFF. J is TRBJ2-1 and V is TRBV11-3, with 8 bases that match TRBD1. Germline V gives CDR1 SGHNT, CDR2 YENEEA. The CDR3 contains 15 residues. V trimming: 5 bases; J trimming: 3 bases; junction bases outside the gene matches: 6.